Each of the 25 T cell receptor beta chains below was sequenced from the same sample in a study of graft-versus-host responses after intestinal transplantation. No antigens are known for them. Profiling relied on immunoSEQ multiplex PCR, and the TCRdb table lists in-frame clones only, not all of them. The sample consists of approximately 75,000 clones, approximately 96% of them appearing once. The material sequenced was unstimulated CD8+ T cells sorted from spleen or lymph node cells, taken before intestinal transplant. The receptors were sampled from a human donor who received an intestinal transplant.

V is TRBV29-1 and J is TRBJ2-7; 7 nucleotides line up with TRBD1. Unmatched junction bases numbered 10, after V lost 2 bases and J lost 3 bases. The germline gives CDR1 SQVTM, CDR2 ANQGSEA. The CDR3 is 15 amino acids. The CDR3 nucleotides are TGCAGCGTTGAAAGGGATACAGGGGTGGGCTACGAGCAGTACTTC. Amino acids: CSVERDTGVGYEQYF.

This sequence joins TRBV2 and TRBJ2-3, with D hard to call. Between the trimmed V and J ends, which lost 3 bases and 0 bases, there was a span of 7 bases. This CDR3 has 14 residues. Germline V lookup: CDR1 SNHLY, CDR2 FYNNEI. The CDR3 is CASSDTTSTDTQYF. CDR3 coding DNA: TGTGCCAGCAGTGACACCACTAGCACAGATACGCAGTATTTT. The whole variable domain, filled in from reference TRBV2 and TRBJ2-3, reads EPEVTQTPSHQVTQMGQEVILRCVPISNHLYFYWYRQILGQKVEFLVSFYNNEISEKSEIFDDQFSVERPDGSNFTLKIRSTKLEDSAMYFCASSDTTSTDTQYFGPGTRLTVL.

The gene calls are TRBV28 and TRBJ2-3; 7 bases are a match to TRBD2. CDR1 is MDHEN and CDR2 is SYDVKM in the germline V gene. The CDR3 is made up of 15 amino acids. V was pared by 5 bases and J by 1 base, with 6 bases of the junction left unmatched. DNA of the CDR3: TGTGCCAGCAGTCTCCGGGGGGAAGGCACAGATACGCAGTATTTT. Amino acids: CASSLRGEGTDTQYF.

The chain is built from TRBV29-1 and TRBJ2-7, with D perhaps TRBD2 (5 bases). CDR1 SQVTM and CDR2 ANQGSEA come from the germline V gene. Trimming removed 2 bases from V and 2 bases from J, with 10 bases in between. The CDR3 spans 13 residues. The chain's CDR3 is CSVESRGTYEQYF. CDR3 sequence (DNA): TGCAGCGTTGAATCTCGGGGAACCTACGAGCAGTACTTC.

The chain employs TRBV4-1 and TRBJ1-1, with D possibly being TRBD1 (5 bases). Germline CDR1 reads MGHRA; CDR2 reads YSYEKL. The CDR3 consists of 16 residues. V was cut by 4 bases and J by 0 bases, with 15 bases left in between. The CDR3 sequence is CASSLILGRLNTEAFF. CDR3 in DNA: TGCGCCAGCAGCCTGATTTTGGGACGGCTGAACACTGAAGCTTTCTTT.

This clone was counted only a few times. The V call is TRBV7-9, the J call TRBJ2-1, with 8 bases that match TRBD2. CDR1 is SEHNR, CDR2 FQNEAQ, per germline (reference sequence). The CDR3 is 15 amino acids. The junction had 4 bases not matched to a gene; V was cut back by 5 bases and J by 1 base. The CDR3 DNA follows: TGTGCCAGCAGCCCCAGCGGGAGATCCTACAATGAGCAGTTCTTC. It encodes CASSPSGRSYNEQFF.

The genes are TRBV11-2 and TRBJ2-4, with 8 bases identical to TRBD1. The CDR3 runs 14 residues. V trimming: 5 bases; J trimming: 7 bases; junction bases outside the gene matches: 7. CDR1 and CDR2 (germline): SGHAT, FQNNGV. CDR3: CASSPKDRVNIQYF. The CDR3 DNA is TGTGCCAGCAGCCCTAAGGACAGGGTTAACATTCAGTACTTC. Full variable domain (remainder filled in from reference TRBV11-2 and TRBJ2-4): EAGVAQSPRYKIIEKRQSVAFWCNPISGHATLYWYQQILGQGPKLLIQFQNNGVVDDSQLPKDRFSAERLKGVDSTLKIQPAKLEDSAVYLCASSPKDRVNIQYFGAGTRLSVL.

CDR3 bases: TGTGCCAGCAGCTATTGGCTAGCGGGTCAGAGTGAGCAGTTCTTC. The encoded protein is CASSYWLAGQSEQFF. The J gene is TRBJ2-1, the V gene TRBV7-9; 8 bases agree with TRBD2. This CDR3 has 15 amino acids. After removal of 4 bases from V and 9 bases from J, the junction contained 11 bases not matched to a gene. The germline CDR1 and CDR2 sequences are SEHNR and FQNEAQ (reference sequence).

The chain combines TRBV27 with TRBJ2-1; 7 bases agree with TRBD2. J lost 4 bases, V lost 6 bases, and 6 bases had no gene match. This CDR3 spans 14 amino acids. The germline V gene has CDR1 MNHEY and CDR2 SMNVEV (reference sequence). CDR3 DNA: TGTGCCAGCAGAACTGGGGGGGAGTACAATGAGCAGTTCTTC. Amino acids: CASRTGGEYNEQFF.

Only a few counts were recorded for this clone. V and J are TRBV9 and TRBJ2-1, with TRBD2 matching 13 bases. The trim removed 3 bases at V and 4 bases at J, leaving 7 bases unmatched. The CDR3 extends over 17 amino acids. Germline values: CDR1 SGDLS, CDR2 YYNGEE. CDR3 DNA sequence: TGTGCCAGCAGCGGGACTAGCGGGAGATCGGGTTACAATGAGCAGTTCTTC. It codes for CASSGTSGRSGYNEQFF.

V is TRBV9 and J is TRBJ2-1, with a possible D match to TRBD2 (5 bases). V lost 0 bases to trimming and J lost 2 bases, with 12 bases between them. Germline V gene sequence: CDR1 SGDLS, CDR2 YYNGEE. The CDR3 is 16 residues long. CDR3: CASSVAERTAYNEQFF. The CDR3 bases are TGTGCCAGCAGCGTAGCGGAGCGGACTGCCTACAATGAGCAGTTCTTC.

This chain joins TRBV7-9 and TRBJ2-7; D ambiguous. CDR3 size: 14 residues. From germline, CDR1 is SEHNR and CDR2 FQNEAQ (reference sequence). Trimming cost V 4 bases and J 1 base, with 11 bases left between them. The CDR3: CASSSKRRSYEQYF. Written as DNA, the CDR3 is TGTGCCAGCAGCTCGAAGCGCCGATCCTACGAGCAGTACTTC.

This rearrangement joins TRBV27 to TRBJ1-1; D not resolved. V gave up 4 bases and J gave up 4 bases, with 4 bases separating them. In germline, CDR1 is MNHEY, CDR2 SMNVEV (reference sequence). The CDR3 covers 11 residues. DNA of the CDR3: TGTGCCAGCAGTTGGGGCACTGAAGCTTTCTTT. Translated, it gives CASSWGTEAFF.

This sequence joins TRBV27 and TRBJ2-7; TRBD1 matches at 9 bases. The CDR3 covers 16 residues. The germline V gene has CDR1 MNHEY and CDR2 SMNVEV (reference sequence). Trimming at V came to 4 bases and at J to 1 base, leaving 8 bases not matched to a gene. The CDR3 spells CASSSSQGALSYEQYF. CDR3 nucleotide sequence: TGTGCCAGCAGTTCTTCACAGGGGGCTCTTTCCTACGAGCAGTACTTC.

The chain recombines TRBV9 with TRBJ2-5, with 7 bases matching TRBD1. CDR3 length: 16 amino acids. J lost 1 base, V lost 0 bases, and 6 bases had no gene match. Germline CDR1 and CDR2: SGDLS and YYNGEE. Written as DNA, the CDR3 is TGTGCCAGCAGCGTAGCAGGGGGAGCTAGCCAAGAGACCCAGTACTTC. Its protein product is CASSVAGGASQETQYF.

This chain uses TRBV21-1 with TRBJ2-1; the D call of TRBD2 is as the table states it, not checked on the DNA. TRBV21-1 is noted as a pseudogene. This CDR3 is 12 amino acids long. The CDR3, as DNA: TGTGCCAGCAGCGTGATCGAGGGTGAGCAGTTCTTC. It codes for CASSVIEGEQFF.

CDR3 sequence: CASSIERASYNEQFF. The CDR3 DNA reads TGTGCCAGTAGTATAGAGCGGGCCTCCTACAATGAGCAGTTCTTC. This sequence joins TRBV19 and TRBJ2-1; perhaps TRBD2 as D (5 bases). The V and J ends lost 0 bases and 0 bases respectively, with 6 bases between them. This CDR3 contains 15 residues. Germline V gene sequence: CDR1 LNHDA, CDR2 SQIVND (reference sequence).

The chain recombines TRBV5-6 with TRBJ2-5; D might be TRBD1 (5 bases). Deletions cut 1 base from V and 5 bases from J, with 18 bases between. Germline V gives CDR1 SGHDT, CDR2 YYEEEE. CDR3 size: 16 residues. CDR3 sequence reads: CASSLNRRVFRETQYF. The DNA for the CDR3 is TGTGCCAGCAGCTTGAACCGCAGGGTTTTCAGGGAGACCCAGTACTTC.

Written as DNA, the CDR3 is TGCGCCAGCAGCTTGGCCTACAGGGGGTACGAGCAGTACTTC. Translation gives CASSLAYRGYEQYF. This chain joins TRBV5-1 and TRBJ2-7, with 8 bases identical to TRBD1. Germline CDR1 reads SGHRS; CDR2 reads YFSETQ. The junction had 3 bases not matched to a gene; V was cut back by 0 bases and J by 4 bases. CDR3 length: 14 amino acids.

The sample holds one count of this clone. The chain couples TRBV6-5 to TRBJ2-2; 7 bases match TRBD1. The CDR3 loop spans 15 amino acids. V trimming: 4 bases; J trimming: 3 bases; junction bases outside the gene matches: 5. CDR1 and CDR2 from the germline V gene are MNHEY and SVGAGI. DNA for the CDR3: TGTGCCAGCAGTTCTCCCGACAGGGACACCGGGGAGCTGTTTTTT. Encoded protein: CASSSPDRDTGELFF.

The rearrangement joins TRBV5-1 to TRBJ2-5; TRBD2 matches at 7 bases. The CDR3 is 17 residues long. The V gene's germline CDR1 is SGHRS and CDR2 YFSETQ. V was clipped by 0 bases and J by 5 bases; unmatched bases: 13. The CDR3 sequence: CASSLAGGGADGETQYF. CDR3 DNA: TGCGCCAGCAGCTTGGCCGGGGGAGGGGCCGACGGTGAGACCCAGTACTTC.

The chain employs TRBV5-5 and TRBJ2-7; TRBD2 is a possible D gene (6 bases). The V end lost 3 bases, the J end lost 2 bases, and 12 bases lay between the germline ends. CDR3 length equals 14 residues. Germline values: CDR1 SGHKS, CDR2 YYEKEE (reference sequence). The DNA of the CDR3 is TGTGCCAGCAGCTCCTACGGGGGACCCTACGAGCAGTACTTC. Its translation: CASSSYGGPYEQYF.

DNA of the CDR3: TGTGCCACCTCCCTAGGGCTGGGCACTGAAGCTTTCTTT. Translated: CATSLGLGTEAFF. This chain uses TRBV15 with TRBJ1-1, with unresolved D. V gave up 8 bases and J gave up 4 bases, with 14 bases separating them. CDR1 is LNHNV and CDR2 is YYDKDF in the germline V gene (reference sequence). The length of the CDR3 is 13 residues.

This chain's CDR3 is CASRPTRDLKYYEQYF. The CDR3 nucleotides read TGTGCCAGCAGACCGACCCGGGACCTCAAGTACTACGAGCAGTACTTC. The chain joins TRBV11-3 to TRBJ2-7; D is possibly TRBD1 or TRBD2 (5 bases each). Germline loops: CDR1 SGHNT, CDR2 YENEEA. Deletions cut 6 bases from V and 3 bases from J, with 21 bases between. The CDR3 extends over 16 amino acids.

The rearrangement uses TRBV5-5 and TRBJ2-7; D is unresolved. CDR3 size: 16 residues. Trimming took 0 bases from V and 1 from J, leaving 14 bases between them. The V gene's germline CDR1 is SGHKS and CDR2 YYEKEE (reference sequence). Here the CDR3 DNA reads TGTGCCAGCAGCTTGGCATCGGGCTATCCTTCCTACGAGCAGTACTTC. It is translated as CASSLASGYPSYEQYF. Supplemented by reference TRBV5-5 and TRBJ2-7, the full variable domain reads DAGVTQSPTHLIKTRGQQVTLRCSPISGHKSVSWYQQVLGQGPQFIFQYYEKEERGRGNFPDRFSARQFPNYSSELNVNALLLGDSALYLCASSLASGYPSYEQYFGPGTRLTVT.